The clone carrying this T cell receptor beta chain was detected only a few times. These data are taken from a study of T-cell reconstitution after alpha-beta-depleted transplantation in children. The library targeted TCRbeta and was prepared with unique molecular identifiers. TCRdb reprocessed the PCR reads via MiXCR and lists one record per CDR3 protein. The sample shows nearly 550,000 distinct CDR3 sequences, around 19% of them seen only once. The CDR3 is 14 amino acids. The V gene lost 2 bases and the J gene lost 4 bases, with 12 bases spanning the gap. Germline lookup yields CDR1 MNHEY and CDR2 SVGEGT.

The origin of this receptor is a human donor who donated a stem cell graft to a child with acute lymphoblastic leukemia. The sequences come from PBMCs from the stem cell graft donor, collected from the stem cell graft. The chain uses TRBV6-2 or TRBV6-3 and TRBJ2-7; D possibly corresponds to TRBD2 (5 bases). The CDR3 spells CASSYEGSRYEQYF. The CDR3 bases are TGTGCCAGCAGTTACGAGGGTAGCAGATACGAGCAGTACTTC.